This T cell receptor (beta chain) was observed in a study of cytomegalovirus exposure and HLA in healthy donors. About the research overall: An earlier analysis found roughly 100 million unique TCR beta sequences from about 179 million T cells. The Caucasian-associated ancestry cluster contained 81% of the 300 to 400 genotyped donors.

Study-level points and caveats: Further analysis was carried out later, and it showed several of the most significant clusters appearing linked to common viral pathogens. In a later analysis, CMV-associated beta chains were mostly HLA-associated, it appeared.

CDR3 size: 15 residues. Germline V lookup: CDR1 MNHNS, CDR2 SASEGT. J lost 5 bases, V lost 6 bases, and 11 bases had no gene match. A remark on this clone: Its antigen is unidentified.

PCR involved 60 Vbeta and 13 Jbeta primers. The method was immunoSEQ multiplex PCR; TCRdb's version includes in-frame clones alone and lacks a portion of them. The sample holds some 160,000 clones; about four fifths are singletons and the top ten take around 0.46%. The receptor's source is a woman aged 45-65 years in good health and CMV-seronegative. Sequencing was done on a sample of PBMCs. The chain links TRBV6-1 to TRBJ2-7; 9 positions agree with TRBD1. This CDR3 is CASSSQDRGFHEQYF. The CDR3 DNA sequence: TGTGCCAGCAGCTCCCAGGACAGGGGTTTCCACGAGCAGTACTTC.